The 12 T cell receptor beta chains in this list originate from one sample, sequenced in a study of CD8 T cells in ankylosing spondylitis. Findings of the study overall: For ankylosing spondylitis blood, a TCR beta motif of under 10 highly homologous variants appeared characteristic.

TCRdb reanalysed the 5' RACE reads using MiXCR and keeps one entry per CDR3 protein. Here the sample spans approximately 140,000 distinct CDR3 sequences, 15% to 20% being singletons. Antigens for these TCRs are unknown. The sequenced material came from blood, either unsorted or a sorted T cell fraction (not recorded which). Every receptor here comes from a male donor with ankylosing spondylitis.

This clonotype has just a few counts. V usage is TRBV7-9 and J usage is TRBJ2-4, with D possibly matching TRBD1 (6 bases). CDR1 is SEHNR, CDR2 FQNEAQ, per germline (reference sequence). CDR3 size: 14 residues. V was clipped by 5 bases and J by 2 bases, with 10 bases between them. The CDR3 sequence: CASSNTGSKNIQYF. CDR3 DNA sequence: TGTGCCAGCAGCAACACAGGGTCCAAAAACATTCAGTACTTC.

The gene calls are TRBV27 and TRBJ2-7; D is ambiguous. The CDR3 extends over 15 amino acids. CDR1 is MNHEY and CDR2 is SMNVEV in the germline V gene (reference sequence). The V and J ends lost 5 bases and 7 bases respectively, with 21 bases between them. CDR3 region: CASSGFLTPLKEQYF. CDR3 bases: TGTGCCAGCAGTGGTTTTCTGACACCCTTGAAGGAGCAGTACTTC.

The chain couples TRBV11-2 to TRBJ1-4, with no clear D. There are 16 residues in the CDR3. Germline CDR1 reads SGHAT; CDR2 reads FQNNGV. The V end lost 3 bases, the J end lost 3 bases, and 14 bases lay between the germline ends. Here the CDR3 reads CASSFSGQSSNEKLFF. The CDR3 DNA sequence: TGTGCCAGCAGCTTTTCCGGGCAGAGTTCTAATGAAAAACTGTTTTTT.

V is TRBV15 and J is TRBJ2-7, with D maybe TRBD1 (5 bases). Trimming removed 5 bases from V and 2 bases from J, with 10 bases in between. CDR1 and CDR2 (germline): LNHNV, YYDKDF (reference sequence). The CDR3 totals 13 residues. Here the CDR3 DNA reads TGTGCCACCAGCTCAACGGACACCTACGAGCAGTACTTC. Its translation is CATSSTDTYEQYF.

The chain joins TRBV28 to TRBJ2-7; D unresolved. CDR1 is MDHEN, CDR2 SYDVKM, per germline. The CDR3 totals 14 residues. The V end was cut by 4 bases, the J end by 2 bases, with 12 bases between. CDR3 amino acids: CASSSVHTTYEQYF. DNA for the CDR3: TGTGCCAGCAGTTCTGTCCATACAACCTACGAGCAGTACTTC.

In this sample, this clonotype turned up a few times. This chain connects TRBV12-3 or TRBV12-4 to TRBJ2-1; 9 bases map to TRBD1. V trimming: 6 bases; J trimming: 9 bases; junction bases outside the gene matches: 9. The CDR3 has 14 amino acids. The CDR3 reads CASRRTGDFIEQFF. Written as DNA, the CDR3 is TGTGCCAGCAGGAGGACAGGGGATTTCATTGAGCAGTTCTTC.

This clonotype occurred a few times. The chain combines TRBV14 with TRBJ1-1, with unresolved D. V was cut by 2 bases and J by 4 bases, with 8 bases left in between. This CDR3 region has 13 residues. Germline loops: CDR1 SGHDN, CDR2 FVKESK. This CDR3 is CASSQRPVTEAFF. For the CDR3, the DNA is TGTGCCAGCAGCCAAAGGCCAGTCACTGAAGCTTTCTTT.

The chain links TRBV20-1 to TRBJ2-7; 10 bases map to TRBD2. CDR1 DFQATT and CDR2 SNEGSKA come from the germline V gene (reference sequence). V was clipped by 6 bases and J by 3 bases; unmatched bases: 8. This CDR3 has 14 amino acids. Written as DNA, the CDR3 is TGCAGTGCCCCCAGCACTAGCGGGATCTACGAGCAGTACTTC. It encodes CSAPSTSGIYEQYF.

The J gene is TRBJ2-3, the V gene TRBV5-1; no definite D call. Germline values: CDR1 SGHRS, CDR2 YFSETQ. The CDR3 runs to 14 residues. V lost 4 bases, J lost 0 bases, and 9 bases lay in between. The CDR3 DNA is TGCGCCAGCAGCCTATATTATAGCACAGATACGCAGTATTTT. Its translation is CASSLYYSTDTQYF.

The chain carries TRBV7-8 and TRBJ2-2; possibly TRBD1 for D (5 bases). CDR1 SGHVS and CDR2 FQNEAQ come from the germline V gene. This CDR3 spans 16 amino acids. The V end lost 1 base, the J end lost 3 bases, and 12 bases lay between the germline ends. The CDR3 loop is CASSLGGISHTGELFF. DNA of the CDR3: TGTGCCAGCAGCTTAGGGGGCATCTCGCACACCGGGGAGCTGTTTTTT.

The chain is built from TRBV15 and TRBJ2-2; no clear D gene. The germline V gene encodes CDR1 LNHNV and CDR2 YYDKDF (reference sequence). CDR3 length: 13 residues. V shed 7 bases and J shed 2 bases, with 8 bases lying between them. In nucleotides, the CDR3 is TGTGCCACCAATGGAGTAAACACCGGGGAGCTGTTTTTT. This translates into CATNGVNTGELFF.

The CDR3 protein is CASSQGPSDSYEQYF. The CDR3 DNA reads as TGCGCCAGCAGCCAAGGTCCTAGCGACTCCTACGAGCAGTACTTC. The rearrangement uses TRBV4-3 and TRBJ2-7, with a weak D call TRBD2 (6 bases). V was cut by 1 base and J by 0 bases, with 10 bases left in between. This CDR3 has 15 residues. Germline assignment: CDR1 LGHNA and CDR2 YSLEER.